A selection of T cell receptor beta chains follows, all from one sample in a study of a mutant IDH1 vaccine in newly diagnosed glioma. The assay was immunoSEQ multiplex PCR, and TCRdb's table has in-frame clones only and misses some. The sample has approximately 50,000 clones, less than 90% seen once. Antigens of these TCRs are unknown. The sample consisted of PBMCs, taken from a glioma patient whose treatment included an IDH1 peptide vaccine. All receptors derive from a man aged 40-55 years with glioma. CDR3s include the opening cysteine and the closing phenylalanine or tryptophan. A D gene is named only where the DNA matches it firmly. Size tells how often a clone was seen (once, few, many) or the class of an expanded clone, and some rows leave it out.

d_gene: -
j_gene: TRBJ1-5
v_gene: TRBV6-1
abundance: -
CDR3nt: TGTGCCAGCAGTGATCTCAGGGGAGGCAATCAGCCCCAGCATTTT
CDR3aa: CASSDLRGGNQPQHF

d_gene: -
j_gene: TRBJ2-5
v_gene: TRBV14
abundance: once
CDR3nt: TGTGCCAGCAGCCAGGCAGGGCAAGAGACCCAGTACTTC
CDR3aa: CASSQAGQETQYF

d_gene: -
j_gene: TRBJ1-2
v_gene: TRBV27
abundance: -
CDR3nt: TGTGCCAGCAGTTTTGACGGACAAGACTATGGCTACACCTTC
CDR3aa: CASSFDGQDYGYTF

d_gene: TRBD2
j_gene: TRBJ2-7
v_gene: TRBV4-1
abundance: -
CDR3nt: TGCGCCAGCAGCCAAGGGCTAGCGGGACCCTCCTACGAGCAGTACTTC
CDR3aa: CASSQGLAGPSYEQYF

d_gene: TRBD2
j_gene: TRBJ2-1
v_gene: TRBV18
abundance: -
CDR3nt: TGTGCCAGCTCACCAGGAAGCGGGAGGGCCACTGAGCAGTTCTTC
CDR3aa: CASSPGSGRATEQFF

d_gene: TRBD2
j_gene: TRBJ2-7
v_gene: TRBV7-2
abundance: -
CDR3nt: TGTGCCAGCAGCTTTAGCGGGAGCGAAACCTACGAGCAGTACTTC
CDR3aa: CASSFSGSETYEQYF

d_gene: -
j_gene: TRBJ1-1
v_gene: TRBV27
abundance: -
CDR3nt: TGTGCCAGCGGGCCCCGTTGGGAGAGCACTGAAGCTTTCTTT
CDR3aa: CASGPRWESTEAFF

d_gene: -
j_gene: TRBJ1-2
v_gene: TRBV5-1
abundance: few
CDR3nt: TGCGCCAGCGGTGGCCCGCTCACGAACTCCTTC
CDR3aa: CASGGPLTNSF

d_gene: -
j_gene: TRBJ1-3
v_gene: TRBV5-1
abundance: -
CDR3nt: TGCGCCAGCAGCCCCTCCTCCGCTAGCTCTGGAAACACCATATATTTT
CDR3aa: CASSPSSASSGNTIYF

d_gene: -
j_gene: TRBJ1-4
v_gene: TRBV15
abundance: once
CDR3nt: TGTGCCACCAGCAGACCACCTCCAGGACCAACTAATGAAAAACTGTTTTTT
CDR3aa: CATSRPPPGPTNEKLFF

d_gene: -
j_gene: TRBJ2-5
v_gene: TRBV19
abundance: -
CDR3nt: TGTGCCAGTAGTCTCCACGGACCCCAAGAGACCCAGTACTTC
CDR3aa: CASSLHGPQETQYF

d_gene: -
j_gene: TRBJ1-6
v_gene: TRBV4-3
abundance: -
CDR3nt: TGCGCCAGCAGCCAAGATGGGGGACTAGATTGGGGTTCACCCCTCCACTTT
CDR3aa: CASSQDGGLDWGSPLHF

d_gene: TRBD2
j_gene: TRBJ2-1
v_gene: TRBV11-3
abundance: once
CDR3nt: TGTGCCAGCAGCCTAGGGAGGGATGAGCAGTTCTTC
CDR3aa: CASSLGRDEQFF

d_gene: -
j_gene: TRBJ2-2
v_gene: TRBV5-4
abundance: -
CDR3nt: TGTGCCAGCAGCTTGCCCAACGGACTGTCCACCGGGGAGCTGTTTTTT
CDR3aa: CASSLPNGLSTGELFF

d_gene: -
j_gene: TRBJ2-2
v_gene: TRBV18
abundance: -
CDR3nt: TGTGCCAGCTCACCACCCTTGGTAGAGGCAGGGCGAATGCCCCGGCCGGGGGAGCTGTTTTTT
CDR3aa: CASSPPLVEAGRMPRPGELFF

d_gene: -
j_gene: TRBJ2-7
v_gene: TRBV9
abundance: -
CDR3nt: TGTGCCAGCAGCCCAGGGGATTTGGCTGGCTACGAGCAGTACTTC
CDR3aa: CASSPGDLAGYEQYF

d_gene: TRBD2
j_gene: TRBJ2-7
v_gene: TRBV2
abundance: -
CDR3nt: TGTGCCAGTACTAGCGGGAACCTCTACGAGCAGTACTTC
CDR3aa: CASTSGNLYEQYF

d_gene: TRBD2
j_gene: TRBJ2-2
v_gene: TRBV7-2
abundance: -
CDR3nt: TGTGCCAGCAGCGCAGGACTAGTCGGCGGGGAGCTGTTTTTT
CDR3aa: CASSAGLVGGELFF

d_gene: TRBD1
j_gene: TRBJ1-5
v_gene: TRBV7-9
abundance: -
CDR3nt: TGTGCCAGCAGCCCATCCAAGGGGGCGTGGGGCAATCAGCCCCAGCATTTT
CDR3aa: CASSPSKGAWGNQPQHF

d_gene: TRBD2
j_gene: TRBJ2-3
v_gene: TRBV5-1
abundance: -
CDR3nt: TGCGCCAGCAGCTTGGCGGTTGGAGCGGGAGGCGGTACGCAGTATTTT
CDR3aa: CASSLAVGAGGGTQYF

d_gene: TRBD1
j_gene: TRBJ1-3
v_gene: TRBV10-3
abundance: -
CDR3nt: TGTGCCAGTAAGCCGGGACAGGGGTCTGGAAACACCATATATTTT
CDR3aa: CASKPGQGSGNTIYF

d_gene: -
j_gene: TRBJ2-5
v_gene: TRBV11-2
abundance: -
CDR3nt: TGTGCCAGCAGCCCACAAGAAGCGGCTACCCAGTACTTC
CDR3aa: CASSPQEAATQYF

d_gene: -
j_gene: TRBJ1-2
v_gene: TRBV9
abundance: -
CDR3nt: TGTGCCAGCAGCGTAGGGCACAGGGCGGATGGCTACACCTTC
CDR3aa: CASSVGHRADGYTF

d_gene: -
j_gene: TRBJ2-1
v_gene: TRBV4-3
abundance: once
CDR3nt: TGCGCCAGCAGCCAAGGTCCCAGCCTCCTTTTCAATGAGCAGTTCTTC
CDR3aa: CASSQGPSLLFNEQFF

d_gene: -
j_gene: TRBJ2-5
v_gene: TRBV25-1
abundance: -
CDR3nt: TGTGCCAGTAGTAGGAGGGGAAGAGAGACCCAGTACTTC
CDR3aa: CASSRRGRETQYF

d_gene: -
j_gene: TRBJ1-2
v_gene: TRBV7-2
abundance: few
CDR3nt: TGTGCCAGCAGCTATGACCCCCGCGGAGGCTACACCTTC
CDR3aa: CASSYDPRGGYTF

d_gene: -
j_gene: TRBJ1-4
v_gene: TRBV6-6
abundance: once
CDR3nt: TGTGCCAGCAGTTACCCGCGGGGGCAAAATGAAAAACTGTTTTTT
CDR3aa: CASSYPRGQNEKLFF

d_gene: -
j_gene: TRBJ1-5
v_gene: TRBV6-5
abundance: -
CDR3nt: TGTGCCAGCAGCCACAGGGACTCCAGCAATCAGCCCCAGCATTTT
CDR3aa: CASSHRDSSNQPQHF

d_gene: -
j_gene: TRBJ1-5
v_gene: TRBV5-5
abundance: -
CDR3nt: TGTGCCAGCAGCTTGGAGACACACGGGGTGAGCAATCAGCCCCAGCATTTT
CDR3aa: CASSLETHGVSNQPQHF

d_gene: TRBD2
j_gene: TRBJ2-7
v_gene: TRBV11-3
abundance: -
CDR3nt: TGTGCCAGCAGCCAAACTAGCGGGAGTTACGAGCAGTACTTC
CDR3aa: CASSQTSGSYEQYF

d_gene: TRBD2
j_gene: TRBJ2-1
v_gene: TRBV19
abundance: -
CDR3nt: TGTGCCAGTAGTATGCACTCTAGCGGGACCTACAATGAGCAGTTCTTC
CDR3aa: CASSMHSSGTYNEQFF

d_gene: TRBD2
j_gene: TRBJ2-3
v_gene: TRBV27
abundance: -
CDR3nt: TGTGCCAGCAGTTTCCTTAGCGGGCTGCGGTATTTT
CDR3aa: CASSFLSGLRYF

d_gene: -
j_gene: TRBJ2-3
v_gene: TRBV6-5
abundance: -
CDR3nt: TGTGCCAGCAGTTACTCAGGGGCGGGCTACACAGATACGCAGTATTTT
CDR3aa: CASSYSGAGYTDTQYF

d_gene: -
j_gene: TRBJ2-7
v_gene: TRBV27
abundance: -
CDR3nt: TGTGCCAGCAGTTTAGAACAGGCCGCCTACGAGCAGTACTTC
CDR3aa: CASSLEQAAYEQYF

d_gene: -
j_gene: TRBJ2-2
v_gene: TRBV27
abundance: -
CDR3nt: TGTGCCAGCAATAGGGACTGGCCTTCCGGGGAGCTGTTTTTT
CDR3aa: CASNRDWPSGELFF

d_gene: -
j_gene: TRBJ2-3
v_gene: TRBV7-2
abundance: -
CDR3nt: TGTGCCAGCAGCACCCGGGACGGACGCACAGATACGCAGTATTTT
CDR3aa: CASSTRDGRTDTQYF

d_gene: -
j_gene: TRBJ1-5
v_gene: TRBV27
abundance: -
CDR3nt: TGTGCCAGCAGTTCCGCCGGGAGTAGCAATCAGCCCCAGCATTTT
CDR3aa: CASSSAGSSNQPQHF

d_gene: TRBD1
j_gene: TRBJ2-7
v_gene: TRBV6-5
abundance: -
CDR3nt: TGTGCCAGCAGGGGGACAGGGTACGCCTACGAGCAGTACTTC
CDR3aa: CASRGTGYAYEQYF

d_gene: -
j_gene: TRBJ2-7
v_gene: TRBV5-1
abundance: once
CDR3nt: TGCGCCAGCAGCTTGGGTAGCGGAACCTACGAGCAGTACTTC
CDR3aa: CASSLGSGTYEQYF

d_gene: -
j_gene: TRBJ2-7
v_gene: TRBV7-9
abundance: once
CDR3nt: TGTGCCAGCGGAGACCCGGGTAGAGCATCCTACGAGCAGTACTTC
CDR3aa: CASGDPGRASYEQYF

d_gene: -
j_gene: TRBJ2-7
v_gene: TRBV14
abundance: -
CDR3nt: TGTGCCAGCAGCTCAAAAGCGGAGGGAACCTACGAGCAGTACTTC
CDR3aa: CASSSKAEGTYEQYF

d_gene: -
j_gene: TRBJ1-5
v_gene: TRBV5-1
abundance: -
CDR3nt: TGCGCCAGCAGCCCGGGACCCGAGCGTCCCCAGCATTTT
CDR3aa: CASSPGPERPQHF

d_gene: -
j_gene: TRBJ2-1
v_gene: TRBV5-1
abundance: -
CDR3nt: TGCGCCAGCAGCTTGGATCCGGATTCCAATGAGCAGTTCTTC
CDR3aa: CASSLDPDSNEQFF

d_gene: -
j_gene: TRBJ2-1
v_gene: TRBV6-1
abundance: -
CDR3nt: TGTGCCAGCAGTGGTTGGACTGGGAATGAGCAGTTCTTC
CDR3aa: CASSGWTGNEQFF

d_gene: -
j_gene: TRBJ1-5
v_gene: TRBV5-1
abundance: -
CDR3nt: TGCGCCAGCAGCTTGGCCGCAGGGTTTCAGCCCCAGCATTTT
CDR3aa: CASSLAAGFQPQHF

d_gene: TRBD1
j_gene: TRBJ1-1
v_gene: TRBV19
abundance: -
CDR3nt: TGTGCCAGTAGTATCATTTACGACAGGGCGGGCACTGAAGCTTTCTTT
CDR3aa: CASSIIYDRAGTEAFF